This T cell receptor beta chain was captured by sequencing in a study of CD8+ T cells in alopecia areata. The study's findings and limits: Researchers reported that TCR sharing among patients proved less clear than in mice, possibly HLA-linked. Higher clonality than in normal scalp was seen in lesional scalp, especially alopecia totalis/universalis.

The CDR3 is 17 residues long. Germline CDR1 is MGHRA and CDR2 is YSYEKL. V gave up 1 base and J gave up 6 bases; unmatched junction bases: 14. This clone has a handful of counts. Its matching antigen is unknown. cDNA prepared by RNA extraction and subsequent reverse transcription served as the template for sequencing. The table came from immunoSEQ multiplex PCR; TCRdb's copy has only in-frame clones and leaves some out. Of about 110,000 clones in the sample, roughly 59% were seen once. The source of this sequence is a human donor in good health. The sequenced sample was CD8+ T cells sorted from blood. This rearrangement joins TRBV4-1 to TRBJ1-1; 7 positions match TRBD1. CDR3 DNA: TGCGCCAGCAGCCAAGTTATGGGACAGCTATCCGGGGCTGAAGCTTTCTTT. Protein: CASSQVMGQLSGAEAFF.